Reported below is one T cell receptor (beta chain). The data were obtained in a study of sequential checkpoint blockade in melanoma. Study information: First-line arms were nivolumab then ipilimumab, or the reverse, randomized 1:1. After both sequences, patients received maintenance nivolumab.

As to treatment: randomized to nivolumab then ipilimumab (arm A) or the reverse (arm B). Patients had received no earlier DNA-damaging chemotherapy. Sorted cells were live CD3+CD8+, lacking CD19 and CD56, from PBMCs. Clones were sequenced by immunoSEQ multiplex PCR, and TCRdb holds only the in-frame ones, with some missing. This sample has 25,000 to 35,000 clones; 75% to 90% occur once, and the top ten carry roughly 23%. CDR1 ENHRY and CDR2 SYGVKD come from the germline V gene. The junction had 3 bases not matched to a gene; V was cut back by 10 bases and J by 0 bases. The CDR3 has 14 residues. The sequence was collected from a human donor with melanoma. This sequence joins TRBV10-3 and TRBJ2-2, with 9 nucleotides matching TRBD1. The sample here was CD8+ T cells sorted from blood (inferred from file names), taken from a patient given nivolumab and ipilimumab in sequence. This chain's CDR3 is CANGQGTNTGELFF. As DNA, the CDR3 is TGTGCCAACGGACAGGGGACGAACACCGGGGAGCTGTTTTTT.